A selection of T cell receptor beta chains follows, all from one sample in a study of T-cell reconstitution after alpha-beta-depleted transplantation in children. A single record per CDR3 protein comes from TCRdb applying MiXCR to the PCR reads. The sample gives 550,000 to 600,000 distinct CDR3 sequences, 23% of which show up once; roughly an eighth is in the top ten. The sequencing here drew on PBMCs, mostly from graft donor cells, taken 360 days after TCRalphabeta/CD19-depleted stem cell transplant. These TCRs come from a boy under three years old who had a stem cell transplant for acute myeloid leukemia, so the T cells may come from the graft donor. Each CDR3 is given with its conserved first and last residue. Fields, in order: clone size, V gene, D gene, J gene, CDR3 DNA, CDR3 protein. D genes are given only for firm matches. Not every row has a clone size; where given, it reads once, few, many or a size class.

many	TRBV12-3/TRBV12-4	-	TRBJ2-5	TGTGCCAGCAGCCCCATCAAAGAGACCCAGTACTTC	CASSPIKETQYF
few	TRBV20-1	TRBD2	TRBJ2-7	TGCAGTGCTACTAGCGGGGGGCTTTACGAGCAGTACTTC	CSATSGGLYEQYF
-	TRBV29-1	TRBD1	TRBJ1-2	TGCAGCGTTGATCCCGGGACAGGCCTCCCCTATGGCTACACCTTC	CSVDPGTGLPYGYTF
many	TRBV6-5	TRBD2	TRBJ2-1	TGTGCCAGCAGTTACTCAGGAGCGGGGGGGCCCCCCAATGAGCAGTTCTTC	CASSYSGAGGPPNEQFF
-	TRBV7-2	-	TRBJ2-7	TGTGCCAGCAGCTTAGCAGGCCGGGGTTCCCCCTACGAGCAGTACTTC	CASSLAGRGSPYEQYF
-	TRBV27	TRBD2	TRBJ2-1	TGTGCCAGCAACCGGGCGGGGGGCCCTTCCCGGGCCTCTTACAATGAGCAGTTCTTC	CASNRAGGPSRASYNEQFF
many	TRBV29-1	-	TRBJ2-3	TGCAGCGTGAACTCCGGGTACCTTAGCACAGATACGCAGTATTTT	CSVNSGYLSTDTQYF
-	TRBV6-5	-	TRBJ1-3	TGTGCCAGCAGTTTGCGGGGGGGCAGAAACACCATATATTTT	CASSLRGGRNTIYF
-	TRBV6-1	TRBD2	TRBJ2-1	TGTGCCAGCAGTAATGGAGCGGGGGGGGCGGCAAATGAGCAGTTCTTC	CASSNGAGGAANEQFF
-	TRBV6-2/TRBV6-3	TRBD1	TRBJ1-2	TGTGCCAGCAGTTACTCCGGGACAGGGGGCCGGGGTGGCTACACCTTC	CASSYSGTGGRGGYTF
many	TRBV7-3	-	TRBJ2-1	TGTGCCAGCAGCGGGGGAGTTTACAATGAGCAGTTCTTC	CASSGGVYNEQFF
few	TRBV12-3/TRBV12-4	-	TRBJ2-1	TGTGCCAGCAGTTTAAGGGGCGCGGATGAGCAGTTCTTC	CASSLRGADEQFF
many	TRBV7-2	TRBD2	TRBJ2-3	TGTGCCAGCAGCCCGAAGAGCGGGGGGGCAAGAGATACGCAGTATTTT	CASSPKSGGARDTQYF
many	TRBV20-1	TRBD1	TRBJ2-5	TGCAGTGCTAGTTACAGGGGGATGGAGACCCAGTACTTC	CSASYRGMETQYF
-	TRBV9	-	TRBJ2-7	TGTGCCAGCAGCGTAGAAGGGGAATGGGGACCTCAGTACTTC	CASSVEGEWGPQYF
once	TRBV28	-	TRBJ2-5	TGTGCCAGCAGTAGACACTATAGGGAGACCCAGTACTTC	CASSRHYRETQYF
-	TRBV12-3/TRBV12-4	-	TRBJ2-1	TGTGCCAGCAGTTTACTCGGGGACCCCTCCTACAATGAGCAGTTCTTC	CASSLLGDPSYNEQFF
few	TRBV6-1	TRBD2	TRBJ2-5	TGTGCCACCCAAGGGACTAGCGGGGGCGAAGAGACCCAGTACTTC	CATQGTSGGEETQYF
many	TRBV12-5	-	TRBJ2-1	TGTGCTAGTGGTCCCGGCGGCAATGAGCAGTTCTTC	CASGPGGNEQFF
-	TRBV5-1	-	TRBJ2-1	TGCGCCAGCAGCCACCACGACCGTGGGGTTACTGAGCAGTTCTTC	CASSHHDRGVTEQFF
-	TRBV4-2	-	TRBJ2-6	TGTGCCAGCAGTCCAACCGACAGGACTTTCTCTGGGGCCAACGTCCTGACTTTC	CASSPTDRTFSGANVLTF
-	TRBV20-1	TRBD1	TRBJ1-3	TGCAGTGCCAACAGGGGGCAGTCTGGAAACACCATATATTTT	CSANRGQSGNTIYF
many	TRBV7-7	-	TRBJ2-5	TGTGCCAGCAGCTTACCAGGGAAGAAGACCCAGTACTTC	CASSLPGKKTQYF
-	TRBV19	-	TRBJ1-1	TGTGCCAGTAGAAACAGAGAAATGATGAACACTGAAGCTTTCTTT	CASRNREMMNTEAFF
-	TRBV15	-	TRBJ2-2	TGTGCCACTATATACAGGTCTGGGGAGCTGTTTTTT	CATIYRSGELFF
few	TRBV2	TRBD1	TRBJ2-1	TGTGCCAGAGCCAGGGACAGGGCCCATGAGCAGTTCTTC	CARARDRAHEQFF
many	TRBV29-1	-	TRBJ2-2	TGCAGCTACAGACGGGAGCTGTTTTTT	CSYRRELFF
few	TRBV20-1	TRBD1	TRBJ2-4	TGCAGTGCTACCCAGGACAGGGAACAAATGGTCCAAAACATTCAGTACTTC	CSATQDREQMVQNIQYF
few	TRBV20-1	-	TRBJ2-3	TGCAGTGCTAGGTGGTTCACAGATACGCAGTATTTT	CSARWFTDTQYF
-	TRBV5-1	-	TRBJ2-2	TGCGCCAGCAGCTTGGTCCTACTCGGGGAGCTGTTTTTT	CASSLVLLGELFF
few	TRBV6-1	-	TRBJ2-1	TGTGCCAGCACCTTGAGCGAGGCGGCCAATGAGCAGTTCTTC	CASTLSEAANEQFF
few	TRBV6-2/TRBV6-3	TRBD1	TRBJ2-1	TGTGCCAGCGGGACAGGGTACAATGAGCAGTTCTTC	CASGTGYNEQFF
-	TRBV28	-	TRBJ2-3	TGTGCCAGCAGTTTTGAGGGCAAAACCACAGATACGCAGTATTTT	CASSFEGKTTDTQYF
-	TRBV24-1	TRBD2	TRBJ2-3	TGTGCCGTGGGACTAGCTGATACGCAGTATTTT	CAVGLADTQYF
few	TRBV7-2	-	TRBJ2-3	TGTGCCAGCAGCTCCGACTATGCCGCGAGCCCTTATTTT	CASSSDYAASPYF
-	TRBV10-1	-	TRBJ2-5	TGCGCCAGCAGGGGGCTAGGAAAGGACCAAGAGACCCAGTACTTC	CASRGLGKDQETQYF
-	TRBV20-1	-	TRBJ1-5	TGCAGTGCTAGCTCCCGCGGGAGACAGTCAGGTGGTCAGCCCCAGCATTTT	CSASSRGRQSGGQPQHF
-	TRBV5-1	-	TRBJ2-5	TGCGCCAGCAGTTACGGGTCCCCGGGGGAGACCCAGTACTTC	CASSYGSPGETQYF
few	TRBV5-1	-	TRBJ2-5	TGCGCCAGCAGCTTGGCCGGAGGGCTGGAGACCCAGTACTTC	CASSLAGGLETQYF
-	TRBV5-1	-	TRBJ2-3	TGCGCCAGCAGCTTGAGCTCCGGGGGTTTAGTAACAGATACGCAGTATTTT	CASSLSSGGLVTDTQYF
-	TRBV6-5	-	TRBJ1-2	TGTGCCAGCAGTTCAAGAAGGGGGAGCTATGGCTACACCTTC	CASSSRRGSYGYTF
-	TRBV5-6	-	TRBJ1-1	TGTGCCAGCAGCTTGGGCAGGGCCCACACTGAAGCTTTCTTT	CASSLGRAHTEAFF
-	TRBV6-2/TRBV6-3	-	TRBJ2-1	TGTGCCAGCAGCTCCTGGGACGGGGGGCCCGATGAGCAGTTCTTC	CASSSWDGGPDEQFF
once	TRBV5-1	-	TRBJ2-3	TGCGCCAGCAGCTTGAGAGGCGTCGGTGACACAGATACGCAGTATTTT	CASSLRGVGDTDTQYF
-	TRBV12-3/TRBV12-4	-	TRBJ2-1	TGTGCCAGCACTACTTTTTCCGGGGGCCCCTACAATGAGCAGTTCTTC	CASTTFSGGPYNEQFF
-	TRBV4-2	-	TRBJ2-1	TGTGCCAGCAGCCGACGACAGTCGGGGAATGAGCAGTTCTTC	CASSRRQSGNEQFF
once	TRBV7-9	TRBD1	TRBJ2-2	TGTGCCAGCAGCTTCGACAGGGCCCGGGCCGGGGAGCTGTTTTTT	CASSFDRARAGELFF
-	TRBV6-1	-	TRBJ2-7	TGTGCCAGCACGAGGACCCCCAAAGGGGAGCAGTACTTC	CASTRTPKGEQYF
many	TRBV12-3/TRBV12-4	TRBD2	TRBJ2-3	TGTGCCAGCACCCACATTCTGGCTAGCGGGCGCACAGATACGCAGTATTTT	CASTHILASGRTDTQYF
many	TRBV2	TRBD1	TRBJ1-6	TGTGCCAGCAGGGGGGGACAGTACAGTAATTCACCCCTCCACTTT	CASRGGQYSNSPLHF
-	TRBV7-9	TRBD1	TRBJ1-4	TGTGCCAGCAGCTTAGAGGGGACAGCTGAAAAACTGTTTTTT	CASSLEGTAEKLFF
few	TRBV12-3/TRBV12-4	-	TRBJ1-1	TGTGCCAGCAGTTCAGGGGCTAGGGAAGCTTTCTTT	CASSSGAREAFF
-	TRBV6-5	-	TRBJ2-2	TGTGCCAGCAGTTACTCTGTTTCAATCGGGGAGCTGTTTTTT	CASSYSVSIGELFF
-	TRBV5-1	-	TRBJ2-5	TGCGCCAGCAGGGGGGGGCAGGAAGAGACCCAGTACTTC	CASRGGQEETQYF
few	TRBV2	-	TRBJ2-3	TGTGCCAGCAGTGAGGTGGCTAGCTGGGCCCCCAGCACAGATACGCAGTATTTT	CASSEVASWAPSTDTQYF
-	TRBV20-1	TRBD2	TRBJ2-3	TGCAGTGCTAGCGAGCGGGGTCCGACAGATACGCAGTATTTT	CSASERGPTDTQYF
few	TRBV7-8	TRBD2	TRBJ2-3	TGTGCCAGCAGCATTAGCGGGGGGGCCCCCGGCACAGATACGCAGTATTTT	CASSISGGAPGTDTQYF